The 2 T cell receptor beta chains listed next were all sequenced from one sample in a study of human T cells and chemical hapten exposure. The time point is: patch test 3, about 24 weeks after DPC sensitization. The treatment was: therapeutic diphenylcyclopropenone sensitization with weekly scalp DPC. TCRdb re-analysed the RACE reads in MiXCR, keeping a single row per CDR3 protein. The sample has around 150,000 distinct CDR3 sequences; about 27% are singletons. The material was whole blood, obtained in connection with sensitization to the hapten diphenylcyclopropenone (DPC). The receptor source for this set is a woman younger than 35 with alopecia areata. Some clones in this sample may be carry-over from other donors' samples.

Only a few counts were recorded for this clonotype. The V gene is TRBV20-1, the J gene TRBJ2-5; D gene uncertain. In germline, CDR1 is DFQATT, CDR2 SNEGSKA (reference sequence). CDR3 length: 14 residues. V lost 3 bases, J lost 5 bases, and 16 bases lay in between. The CDR3 sequence is CSASAIAAAETQYF. The DNA of the CDR3 is TGCAGTGCTAGCGCTATCGCGGCTGCTGAGACCCAGTACTTC.

Here the CDR3 DNA reads TGTGCCAGCAGTTACTATGGATTAGGAAATTCACCCCTCCACTTT. Protein product: CASSYYGLGNSPLHF. The J gene is TRBJ1-6, the V gene TRBV6-5; D uncertain. Germline V gene lookup returns CDR1 MNHEY and CDR2 SVGAGI. The CDR3 has 15 amino acids. Trimming cost V 1 base and J 7 bases, with 11 bases left between them.